These 11 T cell receptor beta chains were sequenced from one sample in a study of breast tumors, draining lymph nodes, adjacent tissues. TCRdb re-derived calls from the multiplex PCR reads in MiXCR, one entry per CDR3 protein. The sample lists about 230,000 distinct CDR3 sequences, about 30% seen once, with 1.4% in the top ten. The lymph nodes were axillary draining lymph nodes from breast cancer patients. The material sequenced was axillary lymph node tissue. Every receptor here comes from a female donor with breast cancer. Some clones in this sample may be carry-over from other donors' samples.

This clonotype came up many times. The chain uses TRBV18 and TRBJ2-2; D unclear. Trimming pared 3 bases from V and 1 base from J, leaving 9 bases between. Germline loops: CDR1 KGHSH, CDR2 LQKENI. This CDR3 spans 15 amino acids. CDR3 bases: TGTGCCAGCTCACCTAGGAGCCTGAACACCGGGGAGCTGTTTTTT. Protein sequence: CASSPRSLNTGELFF.

This clonotype was recorded at least ten times. The chain couples TRBV2 to TRBJ1-2; D call uncertain. Germline V gives CDR1 SNHLY, CDR2 FYNNEI. Trimming left V 4 bases short and J 7 bases short, with 10 bases between. The CDR3 covers 12 residues. The CDR3, as DNA: TGTGCCAGCAGTGGGGGTTTCGGTGGCTACACCTTC. As protein: CASSGGFGGYTF.

Only one count was recorded for this clonotype. This rearrangement joins TRBV20-1 to TRBJ1-5; D is undetermined. Deletions cut 1 base from V and 11 bases from J, with 15 bases between. The CDR3 loop spans 13 amino acids. Germline CDR1 reads DFQATT; CDR2 reads SNEGSKA (reference sequence). CDR3 sequence (DNA): TGCAGTGCTAGAGGGGGTAGTGGAGAGACCCAGCATTTT. Protein: CSARGGSGETQHF.

Note on this clonotype: This sequence may be a read error, since a much larger clone differs from it by one base. The V gene is TRBV6-1, the J gene TRBJ1-5, with D unresolved. CDR3 length: 14 amino acids. The V gene's germline CDR1 is MNHNS and CDR2 SASEGT. V was cut by 7 bases and J by 7 bases, with 17 bases left in between. The CDR3 sequence: CASKQREVGQPQHF. CDR3 nucleotides: TGTGCCAGCAAGCAACGGGAAGTAGGACAGCCCCAGCATTTT.

Remarks on this clonotype: Germline is not matched at one junction end, which may reflect a read error. The V call is TRBV7-2, the J call TRBJ1-1; tentative D call: TRBD1 (6 bases). Germline V gives CDR1 SGHTA, CDR2 FQGNSA. The CDR3 spans 16 residues. The CDR3 loop is CASGLARAGEGTKAFF. The CDR3 coding sequence is TGTGCCAGCGGCTTAGCGCGGGCAGGGGAGGGCACTAAAGCTTTCTTT. Supplemented by reference TRBV7-2 and TRBJ1-1, the full variable domain reads GAGVSQSPSNKVTEKGKDVELRCDPISGHTALYWYRQSLGQGLEFLIYFQGNSAPDKSGLPSDRFSAERTGGSVSTLTIQRTQQEDSAVYLCASGLARAGEGTKAFFGQGTRLTVV.

This CDR3 is CASSLTRPGANAGELFF. The CDR3 coding sequence is TGTGCCAGCAGCTTAACCAGACCAGGGGCAAACGCCGGGGAGCTGTTTTTT. The V call is TRBV7-3, the J call TRBJ2-2; maybe TRBD1 (6 bases). V was cut by 0 bases and J by 6 bases, with 17 bases left in between. CDR1 and CDR2 from the germline V gene are SGHTA and FQGTGA. CDR3 length: 17 residues.

This clonotype was observed a few times. Being one base from a much bigger clone, this may be a read error. This sequence joins TRBV12-3 or TRBV12-4 and TRBJ2-7; the D gene is possibly TRBD1 (5 bases). The V and J ends lost 5 bases and 0 bases respectively, with 17 bases between them. This CDR3 is built from 16 residues. CDR3: CASSDPRQILSYEQYF. DNA for the CDR3: TGTGCCAGCAGTGACCCCCGACAGATCCTCTCCTACGAGCAGTACTTC.

This clonotype was counted a single time. The rearrangement joins TRBV12-3 or TRBV12-4 to TRBJ1-5; no definite D call. The V end was cut by 3 bases, the J end by 5 bases, with 17 bases between. The CDR3 consists of 16 residues. The CDR3 region is CASSFRGMGYDQPQHF. CDR3 DNA sequence: TGTGCCAGCAGTTTTCGCGGGATGGGGTACGATCAGCCCCAGCATTTT.

This clonotype was detected many times. The chain joins TRBV4-1 to TRBJ2-1; D possibly matches TRBD1 or TRBD2 (5 bases each). The CDR3 consists of 16 residues. CDR1 and CDR2 from the germline V gene are MGHRA and YSYEKL. The V gene lost 1 base and the J gene lost 6 bases, with 16 bases spanning the gap. The CDR3 coding sequence is TGCGCCAGCAGCCAAGGGGGGAACTCCTACTTCAATGAGCAGTTCTTC. Its protein is CASSQGGNSYFNEQFF.

The rearrangement links TRBV19 to TRBJ1-4, with D possibly TRBD1 on 6 matching bases. Trimming left V 5 bases short and J 3 bases short, with 13 bases between. The CDR3 has 15 amino acids. The germline CDR1 and CDR2 sequences are LNHDA and SQIVND (reference sequence). CDR3 sequence (DNA): TGTGCCAGTAGTGGATCACAGGGAGCTAATGAAAAACTGTTTTTT. Translated, it gives CASSGSQGANEKLFF.

As concerns this clonotype: This may arise from a read error, as a much more abundant clone is one base away. The conserved phenylalanine or tryptophan normally closing the CDR3 is absent here, so this likely arose from a read error. No DNA is shown, since the ends of the CDR3 on it are uncertain; the CDR3 is the one TCRdb lists. V and J are TRBV6-1 and TRBJ2-5; the table's D gene call, TRBD1, was not cross checked with the DNA. Both ends counted, the CDR3 spans 14 residues. CDR1 MNHNS and CDR2 SASEGT come from the germline V gene. The CDR3 loop reads CASRIGQIQETRYL.